These T cell receptor beta chains were read from a single sample in a study of metastatic and nonmetastatic thyroid tumors. TCRdb re-called clones via MiXCR from the PCR reads. The sample lists about 40,000 clones, roughly 16% occurring once. The sequenced sample consisted of blood. These TCRs come from a female donor with papillary thyroid cancer or a benign thyroid nodule (not recorded which). Some clones in this sample may be carry-over from other donors' samples. Both conserved end residues are part of each CDR3. The order of the fields is J gene, clone size, V gene, CDR3 length, D gene, CDR3 protein, CDR3 DNA. D genes are given only for firm matches. Clone size appears in some rows only: once, few, many, or a class for an expanded clone.

j_gene: TRBJ2-7; abundance: few; v_gene: TRBV5-1; len: 14; d_gene: TRBD2; CDR3aa: CASSSSGWSYEQYF; CDR3nt: TGCGCCAGCAGCTCTAGCGGGTGGTCCTACGAGCAGTACTTC
j_gene: TRBJ2-7; abundance: many; v_gene: TRBV5-1; len: 15; d_gene: TRBD2; CDR3aa: CASSWGGSPTGEQYF; CDR3nt: TGCGCCAGCAGCTGGGGAGGGAGCCCAACGGGTGAGCAGTACTTC
j_gene: TRBJ2-1; abundance: many; v_gene: TRBV7-9; len: 15; d_gene: NA; CDR3aa: CASSRAGDWGDEQFF; CDR3nt: TGTGCCAGCAGCCGCGCCGGGGACTGGGGCGATGAGCAGTTCTTC
j_gene: TRBJ1-2; abundance: NA; v_gene: TRBV6-1; len: 12; d_gene: NA; CDR3aa: CASSDQLNGYTF; CDR3nt: TGTGCCAGCAGTGACCAGCTTAATGGCTACACCTTC
j_gene: TRBJ2-1; abundance: NA; v_gene: TRBV11-2; len: 16; d_gene: NA; CDR3aa: CASSSLVSCPYNEQFF; CDR3nt: TGTGCCAGCAGCTCCCTGGTGTCGTGTCCGTACAATGAGCAGTTCTTC
j_gene: TRBJ1-3; abundance: many; v_gene: TRBV5-5; len: 16; d_gene: NA; CDR3aa: CASSRVEALSGNTIYF; CDR3nt: TGTGCCAGCAGCCGGGTTGAAGCCCTCTCTGGAAACACCATATATTTT
j_gene: TRBJ1-1; abundance: many; v_gene: TRBV4-2; len: 14; d_gene: NA; CDR3aa: CASSQGGTSHEAFF; CDR3nt: TGTGCCAGCAGCCAGGGGGGGACATCCCACGAAGCTTTCTTT
j_gene: TRBJ2-7; abundance: medium-sized; v_gene: TRBV27; len: 15; d_gene: TRBD2; CDR3aa: CASSLQGLAGHEQYF; CDR3nt: TGTGCCAGCAGTTTGCAGGGACTAGCGGGCCACGAGCAGTACTTC
j_gene: TRBJ2-1; abundance: many; v_gene: TRBV15; len: 16; d_gene: NA; CDR3aa: CATSIKPTGTPNEQFF; CDR3nt: TGTGCCACCAGCATCAAGCCCACAGGAACCCCCAATGAGCAGTTCTTC
j_gene: TRBJ2-6; abundance: medium-sized; v_gene: TRBV30; len: 14; d_gene: TRBD1; CDR3aa: CACRQGAGANVLTF; CDR3nt: TGTGCCTGCCGACAGGGGGCTGGGGCCAACGTCCTGACTTTC
j_gene: TRBJ1-4; abundance: many; v_gene: TRBV19; len: 17; d_gene: TRBD1; CDR3aa: CASSIDPGQGSEEKLFF; CDR3nt: TGTGCCAGTAGTATAGATCCCGGACAGGGGTCTGAAGAAAAACTGTTTTTT
j_gene: TRBJ2-2; abundance: NA; v_gene: TRBV5-1; len: 17; d_gene: NA; CDR3aa: CASSLVLGQPDTGELFF; CDR3nt: TGCGCCAGCAGCTTGGTTCTGGGGCAGCCCGACACTGGGGAGCTGTTTTTT
j_gene: TRBJ1-2; abundance: many; v_gene: TRBV11-2; len: 12; d_gene: NA; CDR3aa: CASSFTGNGYTF; CDR3nt: TGTGCCAGCAGCTTTACAGGGAATGGCTACACCTTC
j_gene: TRBJ1-4; abundance: many; v_gene: TRBV6-1; len: 14; d_gene: TRBD1; CDR3aa: CATRPSGGGEKLFF; CDR3nt: TGTGCCACCCGGCCCTCAGGGGGAGGCGAAAAACTGTTTTTT
j_gene: TRBJ2-3; abundance: many; v_gene: TRBV5-6; len: 13; d_gene: NA; CDR3aa: CASSSVRGDTQYF; CDR3nt: TGTGCCAGCAGCTCCGTAAGGGGAGATACGCAGTATTTT
j_gene: TRBJ2-3; abundance: many; v_gene: TRBV11-2; len: 12; d_gene: NA; CDR3aa: CASSQATDTQYF; CDR3nt: TGTGCCAGCAGCCAGGCCACAGATACGCAGTATTTT
j_gene: TRBJ1-1; abundance: NA; v_gene: TRBV5-1; len: 17; d_gene: TRBD1; CDR3aa: CASSLEGTGAFNTEAFF; CDR3nt: TGCGCCAGCAGCTTGGAAGGGACAGGGGCTTTTAACACTGAAGCTTTCTTT
j_gene: TRBJ1-2; abundance: NA; v_gene: TRBV19; len: 16; d_gene: TRBD1; CDR3aa: CAIAPLPGQGGDGYTF; CDR3nt: TGTGCCATTGCCCCATTGCCGGGACAGGGAGGCGACGGCTACACCTTC
j_gene: TRBJ2-7; abundance: many; v_gene: TRBV10-3; len: 13; d_gene: NA; CDR3aa: CAISEVSSYEQYF; CDR3nt: TGTGCCATCAGTGAGGTCAGCTCCTACGAGCAGTACTTC
j_gene: TRBJ2-5; abundance: many; v_gene: TRBV12-3/TRBV12-4; len: 14; d_gene: NA; CDR3aa: CASSGPGPQETQYF; CDR3nt: TGTGCCAGCAGTGGACCAGGGCCTCAAGAGACCCAGTACTTC
j_gene: TRBJ2-7; abundance: many; v_gene: TRBV11-2; len: 12; d_gene: NA; CDR3aa: CASSLDSHEQYF; CDR3nt: TGTGCCAGCAGCTTAGACAGTCACGAGCAGTACTTC
j_gene: TRBJ2-7; abundance: many; v_gene: TRBV25-1; len: 12; d_gene: NA; CDR3aa: CASSSSGDEQYF; CDR3nt: TGTGCCAGCAGCAGCAGTGGGGACGAGCAGTACTTC
j_gene: TRBJ1-5; abundance: many; v_gene: TRBV27; len: 15; d_gene: TRBD1; CDR3aa: CASSYRGQGNQPQHF; CDR3nt: TGTGCCAGCAGTTATAGGGGGCAGGGCAATCAGCCCCAGCATTTT
j_gene: TRBJ2-1; abundance: many; v_gene: TRBV2; len: 13; d_gene: NA; CDR3aa: CASRDERENEQFF; CDR3nt: TGTGCCAGCAGGGACGAAAGGGAAAACGAGCAGTTCTTC
j_gene: TRBJ2-7; abundance: many; v_gene: TRBV9; len: 15; d_gene: NA; CDR3aa: CASSPLIEPSYEQYF; CDR3nt: TGTGCCAGCAGCCCGCTCATAGAGCCGTCATACGAGCAGTACTTC
j_gene: TRBJ2-1; abundance: many; v_gene: TRBV10-3; len: 12; d_gene: NA; CDR3aa: CAISRSGNEQFF; CDR3nt: TGTGCCATCAGTCGATCCGGGAATGAGCAGTTCTTC
j_gene: TRBJ2-7; abundance: many; v_gene: TRBV20-1; len: 15; d_gene: TRBD2; CDR3aa: CSARNPSGSSYEQYF; CDR3nt: TGCAGTGCTAGAAATCCTAGCGGAAGCTCCTACGAGCAGTACTTC
j_gene: TRBJ2-1; abundance: many; v_gene: TRBV28; len: 11; d_gene: NA; CDR3aa: CASSFNNEQFF; CDR3nt: TGTGCCAGCAGTTTCAACAATGAGCAGTTCTTC
j_gene: TRBJ2-7; abundance: NA; v_gene: TRBV30; len: 15; d_gene: NA; CDR3aa: CAWSPKGGIAYEQYF; CDR3nt: TGTGCCTGGAGTCCAAAAGGAGGGATCGCCTACGAGCAGTACTTC
j_gene: TRBJ2-5; abundance: many; v_gene: TRBV7-9; len: 14; d_gene: TRBD2; CDR3aa: CASSLLSGGETQYF; CDR3nt: TGTGCCAGCAGCTTATTGAGCGGGGGAGAGACCCAGTACTTC
j_gene: TRBJ1-3; abundance: NA; v_gene: TRBV7-9; len: 15; d_gene: TRBD1; CDR3aa: CASSQTGHSGNTIYF; CDR3nt: TGTGCCAGCAGCCAGACAGGGCACTCTGGAAACACCATATATTTT
j_gene: TRBJ2-2; abundance: many; v_gene: TRBV11-3; len: 16; d_gene: TRBD1; CDR3aa: CASSIRQGAHTGELFF; CDR3nt: TGTGCCAGCAGCATCCGACAGGGAGCACATACCGGGGAGCTGTTTTTT
j_gene: TRBJ2-3; abundance: many; v_gene: TRBV5-6; len: 17; d_gene: NA; CDR3aa: CASSSLTIEGITDTQYF; CDR3nt: TGTGCCAGCAGCTCCTTAACAATCGAGGGAATAACAGATACGCAGTATTTT
j_gene: TRBJ1-5; abundance: many; v_gene: TRBV3-1; len: 15; d_gene: TRBD1; CDR3aa: CASSQDAGGDQPQHF; CDR3nt: TGTGCCAGCAGCCAAGACGCAGGGGGTGATCAGCCCCAGCATTTT
j_gene: TRBJ2-5; abundance: many; v_gene: TRBV2; len: 16; d_gene: TRBD2; CDR3aa: CASSQEGLAGRETQYF; CDR3nt: TGTGCCAGCAGCCAAGAGGGACTAGCGGGGCGAGAGACCCAGTACTTC
j_gene: TRBJ1-2; abundance: many; v_gene: TRBV7-3; len: 17; d_gene: NA; CDR3aa: CASSPAPGSEGLYGYTF; CDR3nt: TGTGCCAGCAGCCCGGCCCCGGGCTCCGAGGGGCTCTATGGCTACACCTTC
j_gene: TRBJ2-7; abundance: many; v_gene: TRBV10-2; len: 12; d_gene: TRBD1; CDR3aa: CASGTGGYEQYF; CDR3nt: TGCGCCAGCGGGACAGGGGGCTACGAGCAGTACTTC
j_gene: TRBJ2-5; abundance: NA; v_gene: TRBV9; len: 17; d_gene: NA; CDR3aa: CASSVSDPRVDRETQYF; CDR3nt: TGTGCCAGCAGCGTATCAGACCCCCGAGTGGACCGAGAGACCCAGTACTTC
j_gene: TRBJ2-3; abundance: many; v_gene: TRBV19; len: 17; d_gene: TRBD2; CDR3aa: CASSIPTSGQSRDTQYF; CDR3nt: TGTGCCAGTAGTATCCCGACTAGCGGACAAAGCAGAGATACGCAGTATTTT
j_gene: TRBJ2-2; abundance: few; v_gene: TRBV12-3/TRBV12-4; len: 16; d_gene: NA; CDR3aa: CASSPLSWGSPGELFF; CDR3nt: TGTGCCAGCAGTCCCCTCAGCTGGGGGTCCCCCGGGGAGCTGTTTTTT
j_gene: TRBJ2-1; abundance: many; v_gene: TRBV29-1; len: 15; d_gene: TRBD2; CDR3aa: CSVYSGRARYNEQFF; CDR3nt: TGCAGCGTCTATAGCGGGAGGGCCAGGTACAATGAGCAGTTCTTC
j_gene: TRBJ2-3; abundance: NA; v_gene: TRBV6-1; len: 16; d_gene: NA; CDR3aa: CASSEMVGGSTDTQYF; CDR3nt: TGTGCCAGCAGTGAAATGGTCGGTGGGAGCACAGATACGCAGTATTTT
j_gene: TRBJ2-7; abundance: NA; v_gene: TRBV18; len: 17; d_gene: NA; CDR3aa: CASSPPSVFSGLGEQYF; CDR3nt: TGTGCCAGCTCACCACCGTCTGTGTTTTCAGGGCTGGGCGAGCAGTACTTC
j_gene: TRBJ1-6; abundance: NA; v_gene: TRBV19; len: 18; d_gene: NA; CDR3aa: CASNPTGRSLLNNSPPHF; CDR3nt: TGTGCCAGTAACCCCACCGGACGGTCCCTCTTAAATAATTCACCCCCCCACTTT
j_gene: TRBJ1-6; abundance: NA; v_gene: TRBV20-1; len: 13; d_gene: NA; CDR3aa: CSAVDSPFSPLHF; CDR3nt: TGCAGTGCTGTAGACAGTCCCTTTTCACCCCTCCACTTT
j_gene: TRBJ2-3; abundance: NA; v_gene: TRBV7-2; len: 14; d_gene: NA; CDR3aa: CASSLAGAGDTQYF; CDR3nt: TGTGCCAGCAGCTTAGCGGGAGCGGGAGATACGCAGTATTTT
j_gene: TRBJ2-2; abundance: few; v_gene: TRBV25-1; len: 14; d_gene: NA; CDR3aa: CAISEDSDTGELFF; CDR3nt: TGTGCCATCAGTGAGGACAGTGACACCGGGGAGCTGTTTTTT
j_gene: TRBJ1-2; abundance: NA; v_gene: TRBV30; len: 12; d_gene: NA; CDR3aa: CAWSRGGYGYTF; CDR3nt: TGTGCCTGGTCGAGGGGGGGCTATGGCTACACCTTC
j_gene: TRBJ2-7; abundance: NA; v_gene: TRBV20-1; len: 13; d_gene: NA; CDR3aa: CSARGGLAYEQYF; CDR3nt: TGCAGTGCTAGGGGCGGATTGGCCTACGAGCAGTACTTC
j_gene: TRBJ2-1; abundance: many; v_gene: TRBV9; len: 17; d_gene: TRBD2; CDR3aa: CASSALQREGSYNEQFF; CDR3nt: TGTGCCAGCAGCGCCCTACAGCGGGAGGGGTCCTACAATGAGCAGTTCTTC
j_gene: TRBJ1-2; abundance: once; v_gene: TRBV5-1; len: 14; d_gene: TRBD1; CDR3aa: CASSWDRGPYGYTF; CDR3nt: TGCGCCAGCAGCTGGGACAGGGGTCCCTATGGCTACACCTTC
j_gene: TRBJ2-1; abundance: many; v_gene: TRBV20-1; len: 12; d_gene: TRBD2; CDR3aa: CSASRGVLEQFF; CDR3nt: TGCAGTGCTAGCCGGGGGGTTCTTGAGCAGTTCTTC
j_gene: TRBJ2-5; abundance: NA; v_gene: TRBV20-1; len: 13; d_gene: NA; CDR3aa: CSAGLASQEAQYF; CDR3nt: TGCAGTGCCGGGCTAGCGTCCCAAGAGGCCCAGTACTTC
j_gene: TRBJ2-2; abundance: NA; v_gene: TRBV7-3; len: 14; d_gene: NA; CDR3aa: CASIPAQFTGELFF; CDR3nt: TGTGCCAGCATCCCGGCACAGTTCACCGGGGAGCTGTTTTTT
j_gene: TRBJ2-7; abundance: medium-sized; v_gene: TRBV27; len: 13; d_gene: TRBD1; CDR3aa: CASSFGQVYEQYF; CDR3nt: TGTGCCAGCAGTTTCGGACAGGTCTACGAGCAGTACTTC
j_gene: TRBJ2-7; abundance: many; v_gene: TRBV5-5; len: 13; d_gene: NA; CDR3aa: CASSWTDPYEQYF; CDR3nt: TGTGCCAGCAGCTGGACCGATCCCTACGAGCAGTACTTC
j_gene: TRBJ1-5; abundance: NA; v_gene: TRBV6-2/TRBV6-3; len: 12; d_gene: NA; CDR3aa: CAGGFDNQPKHF; CDR3nt: TGTGCGGGGGGCTTTGACAATCAGCCAAAGCATTTT
j_gene: TRBJ2-7; abundance: many; v_gene: TRBV7-8; len: 15; d_gene: NA; CDR3aa: CASSNPRGSVGEQYF; CDR3nt: TGTGCCAGCAGCAACCCCCGGGGGTCAGTAGGGGAGCAGTACTTC
j_gene: TRBJ1-5; abundance: many; v_gene: TRBV6-1; len: 15; d_gene: NA; CDR3aa: CASSSRGYSNQPQHF; CDR3nt: TGTGCCAGCAGTTCGCGGGGCTATAGCAATCAGCCCCAGCATTTT